This TCR beta chain derives from a study of T-cell memory formation after mild COVID-19. Study observations and caveats: Contracting clones from day 15 to 85 showed balanced CD4/CD8; later expanders favored CD4+.

Note on this clonotype: Its antigen is still unknown.

In TCRdb, the 5' RACE reads were re-called with MiXCR into one record per CDR3 protein. Of under 250,000 distinct CDR3 sequences listed, 8% to 9.5% are singletons. Sequenced material: PBMCs or a T cell subset sorted from them (not recorded which). This sequence originates from a young man who had mild COVID-19 (a few samples of this study predate the infection). Cell type and time point are not known.

CDR3 nucleotides: TGCGCCAGCAGCTTGGCAATACAGACGACAGACACCGGGGAGCTGTTTTTT. It codes for CASSLAIQTTDTGELFF. The chain joins TRBV5-1 to TRBJ2-2; D possibly corresponds to TRBD1 (5 bases). The V and J ends lost 0 bases and 3 bases respectively, with 15 bases between them. The CDR3 is made up of 17 amino acids. Germline V gene sequence: CDR1 SGHRS, CDR2 YFSETQ.